This TCR beta chain appears in the sequencing data of a study of cytomegalovirus exposure and HLA in healthy donors. Primers: 60 Vbeta forward and 13 Jbeta reverse. Sequencing was performed with immunoSEQ multiplex PCR; in TCRdb, only in-frame clones are kept and a portion is missing. The data show some 180,000 clones, 75% to 90% seen once. The length of the CDR3 is 15 residues. With 2 bases removed from V and 6 bases from J, the gap between germline ends came to 11 bases. Germline V gene sequence: CDR1 SNHLY, CDR2 FYNNEI. This receptor was identified in a male donor in good health and CMV-seronegative. V is TRBV2 and J is TRBJ1-6; D may be TRBD1 (6 bases). Source material: PBMCs. DNA for the CDR3: TGTGCCAGCAGTGAAAGCGGGGGCGGTAATTCACCCCTCCACTTT. This codes for CASSESGGGNSPLHF.